Sequencing of this T cell receptor beta chain was carried out in a study of blood T cell repertoires in COVID-19. Study-wide context: Italy, Spain and the United States were the sources of the convalescent and acute COVID-19 samples. T cells, B-cell-depleted T cells, or PBMCs provided the cDNA or gDNA that served as material.

V lost 7 bases and J 8 bases, leaving 17 bases between the germline ends. This CDR3 comprises 13 residues. Germline V gene data show CDR1 as LNHDA and CDR2 as SQIVND (reference sequence). Original analysis: Reference gene primers were amplified, and this amplification served to estimate nucleated cell counts. Sequencing was performed with immunoSEQ multiplex PCR; in TCRdb, only in-frame clones are kept and a portion is missing. V and J calls and clone size are those listed in that table; D and trimming were worked out from the DNA. This table has about 270,000 clones, roughly 86% appearing once. Sequencing input: peripheral blood. The sequence came from a man aged 40-50 years with active or convalescent COVID-19. The gene calls are TRBV19 and TRBJ1-2; unclear D gene. The CDR3: CASTLNSAGGYTF. The CDR3 region has the DNA TGTGCCAGTACGCTCAATTCGGCGGGAGGCTACACCTTC.